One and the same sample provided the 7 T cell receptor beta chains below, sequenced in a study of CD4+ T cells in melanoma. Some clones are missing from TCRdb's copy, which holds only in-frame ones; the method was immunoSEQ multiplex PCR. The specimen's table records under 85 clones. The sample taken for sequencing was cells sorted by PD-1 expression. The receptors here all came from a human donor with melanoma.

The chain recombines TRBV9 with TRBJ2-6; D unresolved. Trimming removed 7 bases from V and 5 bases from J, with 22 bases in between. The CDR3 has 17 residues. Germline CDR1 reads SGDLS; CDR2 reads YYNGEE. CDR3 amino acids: CASLQPLKQSRANVLTF. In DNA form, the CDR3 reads TGTGCCAGCCTCCAACCACTCAAACAAAGTCGGGCCAACGTCCTGACTTTC. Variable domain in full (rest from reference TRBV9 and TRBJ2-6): DSGVTQTPKHLITATGQRVTLRCSPRSGDLSVYWYQQSLDQGLQFLIQYYNGEERAKGNILERFSAQQFPDLHSELNLSSLELGDSALYFCASLQPLKQSRANVLTFGAGSRLTVL.

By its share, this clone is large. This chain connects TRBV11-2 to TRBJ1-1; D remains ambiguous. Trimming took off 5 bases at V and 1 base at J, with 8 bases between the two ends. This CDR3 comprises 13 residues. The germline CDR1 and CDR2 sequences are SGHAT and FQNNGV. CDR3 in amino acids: CASSRDRNTEAFF. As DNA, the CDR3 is TGTGCCAGCAGCCGCGACCGGAACACTGAAGCTTTCTTT.

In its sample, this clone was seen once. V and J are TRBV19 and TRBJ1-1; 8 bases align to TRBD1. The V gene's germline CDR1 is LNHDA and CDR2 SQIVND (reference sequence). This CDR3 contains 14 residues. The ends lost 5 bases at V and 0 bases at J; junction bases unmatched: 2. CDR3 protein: CASSQDRVNTEAFF. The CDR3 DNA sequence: TGTGCCAGTAGTCAGGACAGGGTGAACACTGAAGCTTTCTTT.

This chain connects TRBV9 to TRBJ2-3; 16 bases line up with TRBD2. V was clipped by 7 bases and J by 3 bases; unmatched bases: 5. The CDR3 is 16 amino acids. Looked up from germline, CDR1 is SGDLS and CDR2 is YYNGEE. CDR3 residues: CASGGTSGGATDTQYF. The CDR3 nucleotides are TGTGCCAGCGGGGGGACTAGCGGGGGGGCTACAGATACGCAGTATTTT.

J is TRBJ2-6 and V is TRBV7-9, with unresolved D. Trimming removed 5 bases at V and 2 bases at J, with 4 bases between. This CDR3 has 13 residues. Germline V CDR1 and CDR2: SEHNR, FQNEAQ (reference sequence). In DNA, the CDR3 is TGTGCCAGCAGCCGACCTGGGGCCAACGTCCTGACTTTC. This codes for CASSRPGANVLTF.

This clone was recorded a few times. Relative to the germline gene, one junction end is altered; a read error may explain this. The CDR3 DNA reads TGTGCCAGCAGTGGTGGGGCATTACTAAATGGGCAGTTCTTC. Translated, it gives CASSGGALLNGQFF. V usage is TRBV2 and J usage is TRBJ2-1, with TRBD1 as a possible D gene (5 bases). CDR3 length: 14 residues. The germline V gene has CDR1 SNHLY and CDR2 FYNNEI.

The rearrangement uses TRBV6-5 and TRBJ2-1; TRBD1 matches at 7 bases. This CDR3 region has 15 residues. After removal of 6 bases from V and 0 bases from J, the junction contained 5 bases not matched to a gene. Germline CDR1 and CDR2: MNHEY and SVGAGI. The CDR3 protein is CASRRGQLSYNEQFF. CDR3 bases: TGTGCCAGCAGAAGGGGGCAACTCTCCTACAATGAGCAGTTCTTC.